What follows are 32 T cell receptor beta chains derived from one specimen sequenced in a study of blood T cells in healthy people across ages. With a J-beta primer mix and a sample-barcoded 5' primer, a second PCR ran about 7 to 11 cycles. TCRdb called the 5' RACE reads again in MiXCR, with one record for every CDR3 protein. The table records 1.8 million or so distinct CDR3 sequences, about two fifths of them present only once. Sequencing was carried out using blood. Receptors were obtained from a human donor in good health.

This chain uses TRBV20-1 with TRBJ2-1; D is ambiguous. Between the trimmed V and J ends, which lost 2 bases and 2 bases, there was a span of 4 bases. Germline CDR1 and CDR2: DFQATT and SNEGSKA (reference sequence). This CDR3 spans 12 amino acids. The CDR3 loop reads CSARLAYNEQFF. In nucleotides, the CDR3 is TGCAGTGCTAGACTAGCCTACAATGAGCAGTTCTTC.

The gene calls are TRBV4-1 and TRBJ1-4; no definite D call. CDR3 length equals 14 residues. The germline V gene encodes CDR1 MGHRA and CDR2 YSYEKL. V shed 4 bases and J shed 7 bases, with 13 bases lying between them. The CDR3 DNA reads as TGCGCCAGCAGCCCAGACCTCGTGCGTGAAAAACTGTTTTTT. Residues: CASSPDLVREKLFF.

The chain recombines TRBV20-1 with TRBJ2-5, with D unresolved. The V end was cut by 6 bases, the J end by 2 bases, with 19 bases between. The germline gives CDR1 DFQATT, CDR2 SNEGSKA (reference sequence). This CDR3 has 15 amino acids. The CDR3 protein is CSAAVTGRKQETQYF. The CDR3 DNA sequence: TGCAGTGCAGCCGTCACCGGCAGGAAACAAGAGACCCAGTACTTC.

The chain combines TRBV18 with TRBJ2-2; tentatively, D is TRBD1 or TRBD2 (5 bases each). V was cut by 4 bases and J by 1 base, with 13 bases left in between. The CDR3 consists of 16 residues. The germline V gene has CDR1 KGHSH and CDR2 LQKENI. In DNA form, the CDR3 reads TGTGCCAGCTCACGGGGACGAGCGGTGAACACCGGGGAGCTGTTTTTT. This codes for CASSRGRAVNTGELFF.

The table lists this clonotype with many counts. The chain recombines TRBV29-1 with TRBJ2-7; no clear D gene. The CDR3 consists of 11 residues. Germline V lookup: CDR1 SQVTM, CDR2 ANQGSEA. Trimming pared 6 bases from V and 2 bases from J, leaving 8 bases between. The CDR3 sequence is CSVQIAYEQYF. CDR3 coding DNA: TGCAGCGTCCAGATAGCCTACGAGCAGTACTTC.

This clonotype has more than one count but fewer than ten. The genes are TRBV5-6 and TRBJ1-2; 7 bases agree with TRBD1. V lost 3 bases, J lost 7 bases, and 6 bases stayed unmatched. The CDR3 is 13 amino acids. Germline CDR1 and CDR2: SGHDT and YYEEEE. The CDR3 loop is CASSSWTGGGYTF. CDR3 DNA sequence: TGTGCCAGCAGCTCGTGGACAGGAGGTGGCTACACCTTC. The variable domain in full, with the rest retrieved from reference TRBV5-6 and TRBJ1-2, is DAGVTQSPTHLIKTRGQQVTLRCSPKSGHDTVSWYQQALGQGPQFIFQYYEEEERQRGNFPDRFSGHQFPNYSSELNVNALLLGDSALYLCASSSWTGGGYTFGSGTRLTVV.

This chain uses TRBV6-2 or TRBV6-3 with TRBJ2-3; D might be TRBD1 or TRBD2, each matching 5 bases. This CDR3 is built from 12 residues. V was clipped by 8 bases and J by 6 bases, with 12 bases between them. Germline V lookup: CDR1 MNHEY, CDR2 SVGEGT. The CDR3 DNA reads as TGTGCCAGCTCTCACCGGGACGATACGCAGTATTTT. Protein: CASSHRDDTQYF.

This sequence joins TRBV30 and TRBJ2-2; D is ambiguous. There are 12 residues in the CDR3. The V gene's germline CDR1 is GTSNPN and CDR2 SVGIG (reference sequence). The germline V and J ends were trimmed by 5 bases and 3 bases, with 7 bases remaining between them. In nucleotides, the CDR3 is TGTGCCTGGTCCCCCGACACCGGGGAGCTGTTTTTT. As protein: CAWSPDTGELFF. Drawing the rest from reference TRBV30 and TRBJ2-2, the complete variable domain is SQTIHQWPATLVQPVGSPLSLECTVEGTSNPNLYWYRQAAGRGLQLLFYSVGIGQISSEVPQNLSASRPQDRQFILSSKKLLLSDSGFYLCAWSPDTGELFFGEGSRLTVL.

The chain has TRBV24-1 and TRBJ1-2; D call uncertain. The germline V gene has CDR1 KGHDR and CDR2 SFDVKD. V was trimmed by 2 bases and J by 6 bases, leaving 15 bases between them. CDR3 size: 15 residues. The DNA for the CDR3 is TGTGCCACCAGTGATTCGGCCCCTTCTATTAATGGCTACACCTTC. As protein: CATSDSAPSINGYTF.

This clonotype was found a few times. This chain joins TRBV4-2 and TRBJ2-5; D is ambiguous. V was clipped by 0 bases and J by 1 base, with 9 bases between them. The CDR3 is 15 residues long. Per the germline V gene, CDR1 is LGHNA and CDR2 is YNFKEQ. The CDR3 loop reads CASSQEIHTQETQYF. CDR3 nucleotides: TGTGCCAGCAGCCAAGAGATTCATACCCAAGAGACCCAGTACTTC.

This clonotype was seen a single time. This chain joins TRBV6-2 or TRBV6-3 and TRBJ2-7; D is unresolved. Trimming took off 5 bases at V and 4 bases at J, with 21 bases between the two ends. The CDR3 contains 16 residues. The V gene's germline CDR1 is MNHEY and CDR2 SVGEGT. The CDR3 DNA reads TGTGCCAGCAGTCCTCGAAAACTGTCCTACGCTTACGAGCAGTACTTC. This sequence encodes CASSPRKLSYAYEQYF.

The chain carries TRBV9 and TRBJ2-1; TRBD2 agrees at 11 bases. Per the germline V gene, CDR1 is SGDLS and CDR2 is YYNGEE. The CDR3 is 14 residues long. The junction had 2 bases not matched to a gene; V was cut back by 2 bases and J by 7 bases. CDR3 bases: TGTGCCAGCAGCGTGGGGACTAGCGGTAATGAGCAGTTCTTC. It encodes CASSVGTSGNEQFF.

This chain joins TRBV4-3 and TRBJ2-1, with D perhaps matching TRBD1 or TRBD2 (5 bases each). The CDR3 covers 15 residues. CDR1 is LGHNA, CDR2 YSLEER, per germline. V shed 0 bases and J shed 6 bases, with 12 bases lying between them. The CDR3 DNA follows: TGCGCCAGCAGCCAAGACCCGTTTGGGGGCAATGAGCAGTTCTTC. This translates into CASSQDPFGGNEQFF.

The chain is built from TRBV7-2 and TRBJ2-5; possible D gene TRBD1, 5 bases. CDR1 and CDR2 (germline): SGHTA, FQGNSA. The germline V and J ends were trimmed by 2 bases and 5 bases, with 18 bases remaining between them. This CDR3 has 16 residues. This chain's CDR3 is CASSLMVSQGLETQYF. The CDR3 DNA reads TGTGCCAGCAGCTTAATGGTTTCGCAGGGTTTGGAGACCCAGTACTTC.

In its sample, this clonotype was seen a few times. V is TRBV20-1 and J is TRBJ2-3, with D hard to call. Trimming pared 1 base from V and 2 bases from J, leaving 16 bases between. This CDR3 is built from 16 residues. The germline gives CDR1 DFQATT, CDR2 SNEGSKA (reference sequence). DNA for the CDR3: TGCAGTGCTAGAGGCCGACTTCCAATTACCACAGATACGCAGTATTTT. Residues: CSARGRLPITTDTQYF.

CDR3 sequence: CASSLTTGSNQPQHF. Written as DNA, the CDR3 is TGTGCCAGCAGCTTGACGACAGGTAGCAATCAGCCCCAGCATTTT. The chain employs TRBV7-2 and TRBJ1-5, with a tentative D call TRBD1 (6 bases). The CDR3 contains 15 residues. Per the germline V gene, CDR1 is SGHTA and CDR2 is FQGNSA. The ends were cut back, 3 bases at V and 0 bases at J, with 9 bases in the middle. The full variable domain, in which reference TRBV7-2 and TRBJ1-5 provide the parts outside the CDR3, is GAGVSQSPSNKVTEKGKDVELRCDPISGHTALYWYRQSLGQGLEFLIYFQGNSAPDKSGLPSDRFSAERTGGSVSTLTIQRTQQEDSAVYLCASSLTTGSNQPQHFGDGTRLSIL.

The CDR3 region is CASSLGGIADTQYF. CDR3 DNA: TGTGCCAGCAGTTTAGGGGGGATCGCAGATACGCAGTATTTT. The genes are TRBV27 and TRBJ2-3; D might be TRBD2 (6 bases). V was clipped by 2 bases and J by 4 bases, with 10 bases between them. The CDR3 has 14 residues. The V gene's germline CDR1 is MNHEY and CDR2 SMNVEV (reference sequence).

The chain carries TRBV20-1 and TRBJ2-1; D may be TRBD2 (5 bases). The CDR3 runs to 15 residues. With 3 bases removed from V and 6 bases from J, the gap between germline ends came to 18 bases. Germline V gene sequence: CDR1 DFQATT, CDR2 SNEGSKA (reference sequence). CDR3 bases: TGCAGTGCTAGGTCCTGGCGGAGTCGGGGCAATGAGCAGTTCTTC. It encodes CSARSWRSRGNEQFF.

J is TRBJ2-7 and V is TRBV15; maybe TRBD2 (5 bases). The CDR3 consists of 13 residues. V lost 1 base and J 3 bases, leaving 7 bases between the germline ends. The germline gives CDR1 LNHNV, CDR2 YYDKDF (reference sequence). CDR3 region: CATSRASGYEQYF. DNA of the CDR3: TGTGCCACCAGCAGAGCGAGCGGCTACGAGCAGTACTTC.

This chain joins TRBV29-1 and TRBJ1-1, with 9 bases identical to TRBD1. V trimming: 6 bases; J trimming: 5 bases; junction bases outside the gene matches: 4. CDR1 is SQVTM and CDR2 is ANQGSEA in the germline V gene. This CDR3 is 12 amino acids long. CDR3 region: CSVRGTGTEAFF. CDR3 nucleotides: TGCAGCGTCCGGGGGACAGGGACTGAAGCTTTCTTT.

The CDR3 nucleotides are TGCAGTGCTAGAGAACGAGTTCAGGTCAATCAGCCCCAGCATTTT. Protein sequence: CSARERVQVNQPQHF. The genes are TRBV20-1 and TRBJ1-5; D remains unclear. The V and J ends lost 0 bases and 3 bases respectively, with 12 bases between them. The CDR3 sequence is 15 residues long. In germline, CDR1 is DFQATT, CDR2 SNEGSKA (reference sequence).

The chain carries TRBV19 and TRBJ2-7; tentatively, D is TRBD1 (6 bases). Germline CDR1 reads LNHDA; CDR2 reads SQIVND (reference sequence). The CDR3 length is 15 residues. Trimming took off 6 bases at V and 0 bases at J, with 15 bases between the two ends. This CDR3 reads CASRNSGQISYEQYF. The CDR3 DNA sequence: TGTGCCAGTAGGAACTCGGGACAAATCTCCTACGAGCAGTACTTC. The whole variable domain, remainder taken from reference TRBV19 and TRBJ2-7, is DGGITQSPKYLFRKEGQNVTLSCEQNLNHDAMYWYRQDPGQGLRLIYYSQIVNDFQKGDIAEGYSVSREKKESFPLTVTSAQKNPTAFYLCASRNSGQISYEQYFGPGTRLTVT.

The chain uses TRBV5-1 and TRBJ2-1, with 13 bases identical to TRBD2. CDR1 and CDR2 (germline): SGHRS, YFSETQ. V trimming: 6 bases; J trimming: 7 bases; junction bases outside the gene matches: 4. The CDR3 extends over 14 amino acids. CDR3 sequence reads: CASMGTSGENEQFF. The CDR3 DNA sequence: TGCGCCAGCATGGGGACTAGCGGGGAGAATGAGCAGTTCTTC.

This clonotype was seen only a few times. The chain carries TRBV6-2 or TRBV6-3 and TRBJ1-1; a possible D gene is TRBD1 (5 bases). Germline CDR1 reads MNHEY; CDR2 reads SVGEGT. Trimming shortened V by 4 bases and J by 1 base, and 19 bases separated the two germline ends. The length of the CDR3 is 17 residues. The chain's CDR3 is CASSFTGVLSWNTEAFF. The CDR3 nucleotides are TGTGCCAGCAGTTTTACGGGGGTCCTATCCTGGAACACTGAAGCTTTCTTT.

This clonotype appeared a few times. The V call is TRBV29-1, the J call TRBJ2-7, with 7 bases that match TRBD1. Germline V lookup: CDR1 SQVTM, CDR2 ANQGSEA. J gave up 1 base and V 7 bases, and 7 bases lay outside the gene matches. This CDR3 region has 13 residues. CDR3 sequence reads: CSAMTGRSYEQYF. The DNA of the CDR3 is TGCAGCGCAATGACAGGGAGATCCTACGAGCAGTACTTC.

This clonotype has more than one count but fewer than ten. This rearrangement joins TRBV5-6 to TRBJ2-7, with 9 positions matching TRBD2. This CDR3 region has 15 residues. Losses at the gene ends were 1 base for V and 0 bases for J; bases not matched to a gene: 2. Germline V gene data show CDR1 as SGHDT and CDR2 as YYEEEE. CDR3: CASSLLAGPSYEQYF. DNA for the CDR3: TGTGCCAGCAGCTTGCTAGCGGGGCCCTCCTACGAGCAGTACTTC.

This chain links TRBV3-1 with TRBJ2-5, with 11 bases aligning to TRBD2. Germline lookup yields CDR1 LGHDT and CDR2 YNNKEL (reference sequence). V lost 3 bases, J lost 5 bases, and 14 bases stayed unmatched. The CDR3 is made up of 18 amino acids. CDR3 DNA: TGTGCCAGCAGCCAGATCGGGGTGACTAGCGGGGTCCGGGAGACCCAGTACTTC. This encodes CASSQIGVTSGVRETQYF.

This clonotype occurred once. CDR3 in DNA: TGCAGTGCTGGGCCTGAGTCTCCGGATGAGCAGTACTTC. Translating gives CSAGPESPDEQYF. This chain links TRBV20-1 with TRBJ2-4, with no clear D. The CDR3 is 13 amino acids. The V gene lost 5 bases and the J gene lost 13 bases, with 21 bases spanning the gap. The germline V gene encodes CDR1 DFQATT and CDR2 SNEGSKA (reference sequence).

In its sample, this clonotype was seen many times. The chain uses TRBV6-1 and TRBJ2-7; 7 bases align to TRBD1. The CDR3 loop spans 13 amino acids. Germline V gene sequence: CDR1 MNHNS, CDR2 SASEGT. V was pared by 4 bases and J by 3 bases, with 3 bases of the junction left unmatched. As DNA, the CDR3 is TGTGCCAGCAGTGTCAGGGGGTACTACGAGCAGTACTTC. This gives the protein CASSVRGYYEQYF.

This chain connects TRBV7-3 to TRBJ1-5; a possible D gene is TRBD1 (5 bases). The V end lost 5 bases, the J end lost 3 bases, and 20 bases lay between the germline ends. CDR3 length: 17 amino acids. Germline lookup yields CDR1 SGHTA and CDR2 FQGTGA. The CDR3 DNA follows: TGTGCCAGCAGCCCTACCAGACAAGACAGAATCAATCAGCCCCAGCATTTT. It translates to CASSPTRQDRINQPQHF.

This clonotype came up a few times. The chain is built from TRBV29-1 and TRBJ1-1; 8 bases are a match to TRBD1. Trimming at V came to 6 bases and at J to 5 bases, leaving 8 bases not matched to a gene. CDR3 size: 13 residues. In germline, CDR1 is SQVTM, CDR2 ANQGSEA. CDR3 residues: CSVKGQGWTEAFF. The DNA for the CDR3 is TGCAGCGTAAAAGGACAGGGTTGGACTGAAGCTTTCTTT. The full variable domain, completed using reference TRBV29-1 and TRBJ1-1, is SAVISQKPSRDICQRGTSLTIQCQVDSQVTMMFWYRQQPGQSLTLIATANQGSEATYESGFVIDKFPISRPNLTFSTLTVSNMSPEDSSIYLCSVKGQGWTEAFFGQGTRLTVV.

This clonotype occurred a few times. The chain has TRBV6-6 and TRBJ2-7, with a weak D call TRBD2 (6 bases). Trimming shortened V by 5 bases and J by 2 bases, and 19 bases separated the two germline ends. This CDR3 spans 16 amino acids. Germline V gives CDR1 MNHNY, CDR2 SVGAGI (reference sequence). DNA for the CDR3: TGTGCCAGCAGTACCTTAATTCGGGGGTTTCCCTACGAGCAGTACTTC. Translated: CASSTLIRGFPYEQYF.